This TCR beta chain appears in the sequencing data of a study of cytomegalovirus exposure and HLA in healthy donors. For the study at large: Clustering assigned approximately 78% of the roughly 370 genotyped donors to the Caucasian-associated ancestry cluster. Study-level points and caveats: Earlier results showed most TCR beta V segments being productive about 87% or about 30% of the time.

In regard to this clone: Its antigen remains unidentified.

Looked up from germline, CDR1 is SGHRS and CDR2 is YFSETQ. V was pared by 0 bases and J by 1 base, with 8 bases between. This CDR3 is built from 14 residues. PCR amplification relied on 60 Vbeta primers (plus 13 Jbeta primers). Using immunoSEQ multiplex PCR, the repertoire was profiled, and TCRdb retains in-frame clones only, with some absent. The table includes 90,000 to 100,000 clones, roughly 76% detected once. The specimen sequenced was PBMCs. This chain joins TRBV5-1 and TRBJ2-7, with a tentative D call TRBD1 (5 bases). This TCR was sampled from a man aged 50-59 years in good health and CMV-seronegative. CDR3 DNA sequence: TGCGCCAGCAGCTTGGTTCAGGGTTCCTACGAGCAGTACTTC. Encoded protein: CASSLVQGSYEQYF. Supplemented by reference TRBV5-1 and TRBJ2-7, the full variable domain reads KAGVTQTPRYLIKTRGQQVTLSCSPISGHRSVSWYQQTPGQGLQFLFEYFSETQRNKGNFPGRFSGRQFSNSRSEMNVSTLELGDSALYLCASSLVQGSYEQYFGPGTRLTVT.